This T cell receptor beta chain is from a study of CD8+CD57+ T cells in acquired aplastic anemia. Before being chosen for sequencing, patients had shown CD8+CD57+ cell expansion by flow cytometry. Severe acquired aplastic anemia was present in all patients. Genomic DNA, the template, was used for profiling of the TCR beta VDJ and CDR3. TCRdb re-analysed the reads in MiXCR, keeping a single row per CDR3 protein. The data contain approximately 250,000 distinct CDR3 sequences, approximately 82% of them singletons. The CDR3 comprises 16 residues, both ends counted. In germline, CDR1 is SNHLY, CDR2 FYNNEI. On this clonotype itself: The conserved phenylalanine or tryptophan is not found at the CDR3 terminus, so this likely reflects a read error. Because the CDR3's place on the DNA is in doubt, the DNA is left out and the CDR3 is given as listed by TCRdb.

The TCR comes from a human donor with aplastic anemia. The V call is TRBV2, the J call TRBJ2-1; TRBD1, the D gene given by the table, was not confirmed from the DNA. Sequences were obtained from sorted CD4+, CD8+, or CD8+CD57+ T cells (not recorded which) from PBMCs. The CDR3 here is CASGDGGTNTQYFHSG.